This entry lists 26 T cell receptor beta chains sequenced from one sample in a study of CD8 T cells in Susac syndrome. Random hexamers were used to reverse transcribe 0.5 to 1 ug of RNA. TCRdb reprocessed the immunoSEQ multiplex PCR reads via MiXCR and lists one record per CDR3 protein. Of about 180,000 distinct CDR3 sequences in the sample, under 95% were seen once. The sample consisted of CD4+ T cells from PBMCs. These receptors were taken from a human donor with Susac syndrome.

This CDR3 reads CSAERGTEAFF. The DNA for the CDR3 is TGCAGTGCCGAGAGAGGCACTGAAGCTTTCTTT. J is TRBJ1-1 and V is TRBV20-1, with D unclear. The V and J ends lost 6 bases and 4 bases respectively, with 9 bases between them. The length of the CDR3 is 11 residues. CDR1 and CDR2 (germline): DFQATT, SNEGSKA (reference sequence).

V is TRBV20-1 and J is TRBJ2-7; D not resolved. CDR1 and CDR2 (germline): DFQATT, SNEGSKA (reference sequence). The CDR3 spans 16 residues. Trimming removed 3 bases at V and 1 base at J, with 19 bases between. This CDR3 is CSASSPLTGSSYEQYF. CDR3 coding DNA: TGCAGTGCTAGTTCCCCCTTGACGGGTTCGTCCTACGAGCAGTACTTC.

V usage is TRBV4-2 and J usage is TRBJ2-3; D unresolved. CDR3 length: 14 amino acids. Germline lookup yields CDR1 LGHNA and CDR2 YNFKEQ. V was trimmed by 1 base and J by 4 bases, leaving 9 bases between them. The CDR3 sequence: CASSQGVAADTQYF. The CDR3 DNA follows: TGTGCCAGCAGCCAAGGGGTGGCCGCAGATACGCAGTATTTT.

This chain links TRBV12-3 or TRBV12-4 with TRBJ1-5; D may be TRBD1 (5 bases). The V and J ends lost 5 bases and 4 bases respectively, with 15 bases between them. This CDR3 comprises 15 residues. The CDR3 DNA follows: TGTGCCAGCAGTCATGACAGTGGGCTAAATCAGCCCCAGCATTTT. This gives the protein CASSHDSGLNQPQHF.

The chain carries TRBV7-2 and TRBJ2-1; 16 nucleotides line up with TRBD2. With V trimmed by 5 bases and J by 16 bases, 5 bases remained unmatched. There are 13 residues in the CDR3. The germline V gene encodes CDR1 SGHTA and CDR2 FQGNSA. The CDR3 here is CASSLGTSGGAFF. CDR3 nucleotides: TGTGCCAGCAGCCTCGGGACTAGCGGGGGGGCTTTCTTC. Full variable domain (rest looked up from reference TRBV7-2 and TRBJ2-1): GAGVSQSPSNKVTEKGKDVELRCDPISGHTALYWYRQSLGQGLEFLIYFQGNSAPDKSGLPSDRFSAERTGGSVSTLTIQRTQQEDSAVYLCASSLGTSGGAFFGPGTRLTVL.

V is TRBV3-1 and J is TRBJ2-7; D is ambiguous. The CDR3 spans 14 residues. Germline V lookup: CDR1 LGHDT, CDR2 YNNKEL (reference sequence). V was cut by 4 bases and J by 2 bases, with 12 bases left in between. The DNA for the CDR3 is TGTGCCAGCAGCCCCCGGGCAGGCACCTACGAGCAGTACTTC. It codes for CASSPRAGTYEQYF.

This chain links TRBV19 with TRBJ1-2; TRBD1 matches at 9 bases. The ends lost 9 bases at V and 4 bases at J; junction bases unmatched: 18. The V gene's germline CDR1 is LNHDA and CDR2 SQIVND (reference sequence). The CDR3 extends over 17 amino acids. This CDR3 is CASHGPGQGRFGYGYTF. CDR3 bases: TGTGCCAGCCACGGGCCGGGACAGGGTCGCTTTGGCTATGGCTACACCTTC.

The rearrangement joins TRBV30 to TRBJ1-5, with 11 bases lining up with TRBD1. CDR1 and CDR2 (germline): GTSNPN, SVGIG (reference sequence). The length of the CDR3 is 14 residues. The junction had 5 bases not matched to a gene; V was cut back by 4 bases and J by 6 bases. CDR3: CAWNRGTGGQPQHF. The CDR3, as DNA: TGTGCCTGGAATAGAGGGACAGGGGGTCAGCCCCAGCATTTT.

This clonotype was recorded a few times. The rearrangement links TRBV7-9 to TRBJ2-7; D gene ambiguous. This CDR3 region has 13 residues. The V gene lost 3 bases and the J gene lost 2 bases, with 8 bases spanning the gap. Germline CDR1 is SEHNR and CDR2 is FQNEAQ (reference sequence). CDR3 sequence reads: CASSFGQAYEQYF. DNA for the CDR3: TGTGCCAGCAGCTTTGGGCAGGCCTACGAGCAGTACTTC.

The CDR3 loop reads CASSYSPVGGRPPGQYF. The CDR3 DNA sequence: TGTGCCAGCAGTTACTCCCCGGTCGGGGGCCGGCCACCTGGGCAGTACTTC. The chain has TRBV6-2 or TRBV6-3 and TRBJ2-7; the D call may be TRBD1 or TRBD2 (6 bases each). The CDR3 sequence is 17 residues long. V lost 0 bases and J lost 9, with 24 bases in between. Germline V lookup: CDR1 MNHEY, CDR2 SVGEGT.

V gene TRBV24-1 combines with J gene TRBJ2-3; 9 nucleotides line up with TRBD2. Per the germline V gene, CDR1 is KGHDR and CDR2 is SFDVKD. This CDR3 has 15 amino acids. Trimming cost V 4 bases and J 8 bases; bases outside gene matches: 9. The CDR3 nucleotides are TGTGCCACCAGTGACTCCGGACTAGCGCCTTCTACGCAGTATTTT. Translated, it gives CATSDSGLAPSTQYF.

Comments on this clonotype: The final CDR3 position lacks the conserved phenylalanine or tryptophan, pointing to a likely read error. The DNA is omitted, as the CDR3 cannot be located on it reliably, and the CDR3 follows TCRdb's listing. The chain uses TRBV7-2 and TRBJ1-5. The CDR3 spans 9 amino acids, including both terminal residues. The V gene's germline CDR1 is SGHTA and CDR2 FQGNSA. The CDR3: CASSSAVLV.

CDR3 residues: CASSSGTLSSIQYF. The CDR3 bases are TGTGCCAGCAGCTCCGGGACTTTAAGTAGCATTCAGTACTTC. The chain combines TRBV7-3 with TRBJ2-4, with D maybe TRBD2 (6 bases). CDR3 size: 14 residues. V lost 4 bases and J 9 bases, leaving 16 bases between the germline ends. CDR1 and CDR2 (germline): SGHTA, FQGTGA.

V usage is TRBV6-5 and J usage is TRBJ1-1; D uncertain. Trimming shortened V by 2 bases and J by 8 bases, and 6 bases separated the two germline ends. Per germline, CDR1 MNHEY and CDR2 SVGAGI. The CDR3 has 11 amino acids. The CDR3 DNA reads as TGTGCCAGCAGTTACGGGGTAGAAGCTTTCTTT. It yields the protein CASSYGVEAFF.

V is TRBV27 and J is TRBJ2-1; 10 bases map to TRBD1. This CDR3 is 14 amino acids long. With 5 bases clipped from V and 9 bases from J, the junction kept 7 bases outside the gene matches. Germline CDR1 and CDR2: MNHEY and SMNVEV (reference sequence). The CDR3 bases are TGTGCCAGCAGTCCAGACAGGGGGCTCAGTGAGCAGTTCTTC. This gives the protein CASSPDRGLSEQFF.

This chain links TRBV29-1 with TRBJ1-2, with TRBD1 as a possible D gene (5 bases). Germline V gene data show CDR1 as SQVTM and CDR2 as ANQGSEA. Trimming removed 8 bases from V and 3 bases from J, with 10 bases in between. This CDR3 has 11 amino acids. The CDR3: CSSGWDYGYTF. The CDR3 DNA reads TGCAGCTCAGGGTGGGACTATGGCTACACCTTC.

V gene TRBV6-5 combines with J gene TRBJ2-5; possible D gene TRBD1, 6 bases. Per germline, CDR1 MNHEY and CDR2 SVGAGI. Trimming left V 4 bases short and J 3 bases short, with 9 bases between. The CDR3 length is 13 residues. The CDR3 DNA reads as TGTGCCAGCAGTTCCAAGGGGGAAGAGACCCAGTACTTC. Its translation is CASSSKGEETQYF.

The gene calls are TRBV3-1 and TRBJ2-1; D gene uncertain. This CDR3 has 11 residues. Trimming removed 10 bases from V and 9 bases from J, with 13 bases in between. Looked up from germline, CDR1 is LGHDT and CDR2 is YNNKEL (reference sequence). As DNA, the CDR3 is TGTGCCACCCAGAGCCTTGGTGAGCAGTTCTTC. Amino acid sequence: CATQSLGEQFF.

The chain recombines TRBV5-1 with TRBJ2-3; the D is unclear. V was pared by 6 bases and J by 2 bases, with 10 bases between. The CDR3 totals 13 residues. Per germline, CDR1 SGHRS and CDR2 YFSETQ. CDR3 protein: CASNSYFTDTQYF. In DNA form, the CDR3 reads TGCGCCAGCAATAGCTACTTCACAGATACGCAGTATTTT.

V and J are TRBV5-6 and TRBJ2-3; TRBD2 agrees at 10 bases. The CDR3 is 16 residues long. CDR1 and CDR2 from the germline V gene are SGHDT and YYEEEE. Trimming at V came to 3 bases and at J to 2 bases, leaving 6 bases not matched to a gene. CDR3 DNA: TGTGCCAGCAGCTGGGGGACTAGCGCCAACACAGATACGCAGTATTTT. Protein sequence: CASSWGTSANTDTQYF.

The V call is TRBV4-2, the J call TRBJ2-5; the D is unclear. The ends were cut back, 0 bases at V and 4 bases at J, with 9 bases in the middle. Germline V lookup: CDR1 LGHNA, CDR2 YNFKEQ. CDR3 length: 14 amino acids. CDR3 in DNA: TGTGCCAGCAGCCAAGAAAGCTTGCGAGAGACCCAGTACTTC. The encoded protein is CASSQESLRETQYF.

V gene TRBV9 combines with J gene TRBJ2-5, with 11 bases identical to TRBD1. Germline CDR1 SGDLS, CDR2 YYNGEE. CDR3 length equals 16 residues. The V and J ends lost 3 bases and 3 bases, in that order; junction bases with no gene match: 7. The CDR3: CASSGDLGQGEETQYF. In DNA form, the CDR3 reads TGTGCCAGCAGCGGAGATTTGGGACAGGGGGAAGAGACCCAGTACTTC.

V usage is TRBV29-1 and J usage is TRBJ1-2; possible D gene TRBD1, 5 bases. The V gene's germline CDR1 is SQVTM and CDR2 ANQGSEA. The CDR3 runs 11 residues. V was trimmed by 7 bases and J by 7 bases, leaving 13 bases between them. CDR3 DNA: TGCAGCGCCGCACGGCAGGGTGGCTACACCTTC. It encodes CSAARQGGYTF. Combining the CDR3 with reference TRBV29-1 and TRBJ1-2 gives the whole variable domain SAVISQKPSRDICQRGTSLTIQCQVDSQVTMMFWYRQQPGQSLTLIATANQGSEATYESGFVIDKFPISRPNLTFSTLTVSNMSPEDSSIYLCSAARQGGYTFGSGTRLTVV.

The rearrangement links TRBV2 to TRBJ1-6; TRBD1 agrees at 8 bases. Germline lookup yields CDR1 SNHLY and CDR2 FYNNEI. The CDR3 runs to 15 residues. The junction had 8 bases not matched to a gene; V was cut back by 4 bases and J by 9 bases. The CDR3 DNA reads TGTGCCAGCAGTGTGGAGAACAGGGGGAGTTCACCCCTCCACTTT. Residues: CASSVENRGSSPLHF. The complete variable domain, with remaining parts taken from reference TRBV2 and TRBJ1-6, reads EPEVTQTPSHQVTQMGQEVILRCVPISNHLYFYWYRQILGQKVEFLVSFYNNEISEKSEIFDDQFSVERPDGSNFTLKIRSTKLEDSAMYFCASSVENRGSSPLHFGNGTRLTVT.

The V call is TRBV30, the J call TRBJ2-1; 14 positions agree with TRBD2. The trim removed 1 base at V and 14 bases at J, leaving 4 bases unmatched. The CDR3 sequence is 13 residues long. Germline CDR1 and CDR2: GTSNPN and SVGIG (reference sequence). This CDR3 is CAWSGGLAGEEFF. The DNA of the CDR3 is TGTGCCTGGAGTGGGGGACTAGCGGGGGAGGAGTTCTTC.

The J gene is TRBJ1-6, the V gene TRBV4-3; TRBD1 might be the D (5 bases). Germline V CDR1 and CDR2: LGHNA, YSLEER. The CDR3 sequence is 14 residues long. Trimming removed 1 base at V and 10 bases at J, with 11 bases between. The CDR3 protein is CASSQVRGESPLHF. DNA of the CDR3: TGCGCCAGCAGCCAAGTAAGGGGAGAGTCACCCCTCCACTTT.